These T cell receptor beta chains were read from a single sample in a study of blood T cell repertoires in COVID-19. Repertoires were generated with immunoSEQ multiplex PCR, while TCRdb's copy carries only in-frame clones and drops some. The sample includes about 190,000 clones, nearly 90% of them seen just once. The sample comprised peripheral blood. The source of these receptors is a woman aged 40-49 years who had recovered from COVID-19. Each CDR3 is given with its conserved first and last residue. The D gene is left open where the match is weak. Size tells how often a clone was seen (once, few, many) or the class of an expanded clone, and some rows leave it out.

len | j_gene | d_gene | v_gene | abundance | CDR3nt | CDR3aa
13 | TRBJ1-2 | . | TRBV5-6 | . | TGTGCCAGCAGCTATGAAGGGGTAGGTGGCTACACCTTC | CASSYEGVGGYTF
14 | TRBJ1-4 | . | TRBV11-2 | few | TGTGCCAGCAGCTTTAGATCTTTTAATGAAAAACTGTTTTTT | CASSFRSFNEKLFF
13 | TRBJ2-3 | . | TRBV11-3 | . | TGTGCCAGCAGTAGGGGAGGCGCAGATACGCAGTATTTT | CASSRGGADTQYF
13 | TRBJ1-2 | TRBD1 | TRBV27 | . | TGTGCCAGCAGGACAGGGGAGAACTATGGCTACACCTTC | CASRTGENYGYTF
16 | TRBJ2-7 | TRBD2 | TRBV9 | . | TGTGCCAGCAGCCAAAGAGGGACTAGCGGGAGGGGCGAGCAGTACTTC | CASSQRGTSGRGEQYF
14 | TRBJ2-7 | TRBD1 | TRBV24-1 | once | TGTGCCACCAGTACAGGGGGCCCATCCTACGAGCAGTACTTC | CATSTGGPSYEQYF
18 | TRBJ1-5 | TRBD1 | TRBV12-5 | many | TGTGCTAGTGGTTCCTCCGGGACAGAAGGTTATAGCAATCAGCCCCAGCATTTT | CASGSSGTEGYSNQPQHF
15 | TRBJ1-2 | TRBD1 | TRBV28 | . | TGTGCCAGCAGAGGGGGCAGCGAGGGGAACTATGGCTACACCTTC | CASRGGSEGNYGYTF
15 | TRBJ2-2 | . | TRBV18 | . | TGTGCCAGCTCACCCCAGGCCTTAAACACCGGGGAGCTGTTTTTT | CASSPQALNTGELFF
15 | TRBJ2-1 | . | TRBV30 | . | TGTGCCTGGACCGAAATAGCGAGCTCCTACAATGAGCAGTTCTTC | CAWTEIASSYNEQFF
17 | TRBJ2-5 | TRBD2 | TRBV2 | . | TGTGCCAGTTCCTCCCCCGGACTAGCGGGTAGACAAGAGACCCAGTACTTC | CASSSPGLAGRQETQYF
19 | TRBJ2-7 | . | TRBV24-1 | once | TGTGCCACCAGTGATTTTCCCCACTTGGAGGGTTTAGGGACGGGAGAGCAGTACTTC | CATSDFPHLEGLGTGEQYF
14 | TRBJ2-5 | . | TRBV5-1 | . | TGCGCCAGCAGCCCAACCGGGGGGCTTGAGACCCAGTACTTC | CASSPTGGLETQYF
13 | TRBJ1-1 | . | TRBV12-3/TRBV12-4 | . | TGTGCCAGCAGTTCACAGTTTACTACTGAAGCTTTCTTT | CASSSQFTTEAFF
16 | TRBJ2-3 | TRBD2 | TRBV4-2 | . | TGTGCCAGCAGCCCCCGACTAGCGGGAGACACAGATACGCAGTATTTT | CASSPRLAGDTDTQYF
18 | TRBJ2-3 | . | TRBV2 | . | TGTGCCAGCAGTGGACAAGGCCACGACTATACTTTTACAGATACGCAGTATTTT | CASSGQGHDYTFTDTQYF
18 | TRBJ2-4 | TRBD2 | TRBV6-4 | . | TGTGCCAGCAGTAATTCAAACCTAGCGGGAGTCATTAGAAACATTCAGTACTTC | CASSNSNLAGVIRNIQYF
15 | TRBJ2-7 | . | TRBV4-2 | . | TGTGCCAGCAGCCAAGGTTCACAGGGCGGGTACGAGCAGTACTTC | CASSQGSQGGYEQYF
14 | TRBJ1-2 | TRBD1 | TRBV24-1 | . | TGTGCCACCAGTGATGGACAGGGGGCCCGTGGCTACACCTTC | CATSDGQGARGYTF
18 | TRBJ1-6 | TRBD1 | TRBV27 | . | TGTGCCAGCAGTTTATTCCGGACAGGGGGCGCTTATAATTCACCCCTCCACTTT | CASSLFRTGGAYNSPLHF
16 | TRBJ1-1 | . | TRBV4-1 | . | TGCGCCAGCGACTGGGATTTTGGACGGGGGAACACTGAAGCTTTCTTT | CASDWDFGRGNTEAFF
15 | TRBJ2-7 | TRBD2 | TRBV18 | . | TGTGCCAGCTCCCTAGCGGGAGGGCCTAACTACGAGCAGTACTTC | CASSLAGGPNYEQYF
15 | TRBJ2-3 | TRBD1 | TRBV27 | . | TGTGCCAGCAGTAATCAGACAGGGGGAACAGATACGCAGTATTTT | CASSNQTGGTDTQYF
19 | TRBJ1-5 | TRBD1 | TRBV4-2 | . | TGTGCCAGCAGCCTCATTGGGGGGACAGGGGGCCTTAGCAATCAGCCCCAGCATTTT | CASSLIGGTGGLSNQPQHF
17 | TRBJ2-3 | TRBD2 | TRBV19 | . | TGTGCCAGTAGTGGGACTAGCGGGAGTATAAGCACAGATACGCAGTATTTT | CASSGTSGSISTDTQYF
15 | TRBJ1-6 | TRBD1 | TRBV6-2/TRBV6-3 | few | TGTGCCAGCAGCCAGGACAGGGTTGGTGGTTCACCCCTCCACTTT | CASSQDRVGGSPLHF
14 | TRBJ2-7 | TRBD1 | TRBV7-9 | . | TGTGCCAGCAGCTTAACACAGGGGTCCGACGAGCAGTACTTC | CASSLTQGSDEQYF
15 | TRBJ2-1 | TRBD2 | TRBV6-1 | . | TGTGCCAGCAGTGAGATAGCGGGAGCATACAATGAGCAGTTCTTC | CASSEIAGAYNEQFF
16 | TRBJ1-5 | . | TRBV6-5 | . | TGTGCCAGCAGTTACTTTTCCAGGGATAGCAATCAGCCCCAGCATTTT | CASSYFSRDSNQPQHF
15 | TRBJ2-2 | . | TRBV19 | . | TGTGCCAGTAGTATACCGGGGAAGCGGGCCGGGGAGCTGTTTTTT | CASSIPGKRAGELFF
10 | TRBJ2-5 | . | TRBV20-1 | many | TGCAGTGCTAGTGTATCCCCCCAGTACTTC | CSASVSPQYF
15 | TRBJ1-6 | TRBD1 | TRBV7-2 | . | TGTGCCAGCAGTTTGACAGGGGGACCTAATTCACCCCTCCACTTT | CASSLTGGPNSPLHF
14 | TRBJ1-1 | . | TRBV7-9 | . | TGTGCCAGCCGAGAGGGCAGTATGAACACTGAAGCTTTCTTT | CASREGSMNTEAFF
15 | TRBJ2-1 | . | TRBV7-2 | . | TGTGCCAGCAGCTTCTCACAGGGTCCATACAATGAGCAGTTCTTC | CASSFSQGPYNEQFF
14 | TRBJ2-2 | . | TRBV3-1/TRBV3-2 | . | TGTGCCACCTACGGGACACAGGACACCGGGGAGCTGTTTTTT | CATYGTQDTGELFF
12 | TRBJ2-5 | . | TRBV29-1 | . | TGCAGCGTTTCGTCCCCGGGAGAGACCCAGTACTTC | CSVSSPGETQYF
13 | TRBJ2-7 | TRBD1 | TRBV10-3 | few | TGTGCCATCCAGGGGGAAGGAACCTACGAGCAGTACTTC | CAIQGEGTYEQYF
16 | TRBJ1-4 | . | TRBV5-1 | . | TGCGCCAGCAGCCTGGACCCCGGACAGAAAAATGAAAAACTGTTTTTT | CASSLDPGQKNEKLFF
14 | TRBJ2-7 | TRBD1 | TRBV6-2/TRBV6-3 | . | TGTGCCAGCAGTACAGGACAGGGGAGCTACGAGCAGTACTTC | CASSTGQGSYEQYF
15 | TRBJ1-1 | . | TRBV19 | . | TGTGCCAGTAGTAACCCCCCAGGTCCGAACACTGAAGCTTTCTTT | CASSNPPGPNTEAFF
15 | TRBJ1-4 | TRBD1 | TRBV25-1 | once | TGTGCCAGCAGTGAATGGGTCAGGGGGGACGAAAAACTGTTTTTT | CASSEWVRGDEKLFF
12 | TRBJ1-2 | TRBD1 | TRBV28 | . | TGTGCCAGCAGTACAGGGGTCTATGGCTACACCTTC | CASSTGVYGYTF
13 | TRBJ1-2 | TRBD1 | TRBV29-1 | . | TGCAGCGTCCGACAGGGGGGGAACTATGGCTACACCTTC | CSVRQGGNYGYTF
15 | TRBJ2-1 | . | TRBV7-2 | . | TGTGCCAGCACACCTACCGGGAACTCCTACAATGAGCAGTTCTTC | CASTPTGNSYNEQFF
14 | TRBJ1-3 | TRBD1 | TRBV13 | . | TGTGCCAGCAGCTCGACGGACAGGACGGACACCATATATTTT | CASSSTDRTDTIYF
18 | TRBJ2-2 | TRBD2 | TRBV7-8 | . | TGTGCCAGCAGCTTTGGACAGAGTGGCCGGGGGGGCACCGGGGAGCTGTTTTTT | CASSFGQSGRGGTGELFF
15 | TRBJ2-2 | TRBD2 | TRBV5-1 | . | TGCGCCAGCAGCTTGAATGGGGGGGACACCGGGGAGCTGTTTTTT | CASSLNGGDTGELFF
13 | TRBJ2-7 | . | TRBV18 | . | TGTGCCAGCTCATCAGGAGCAGGGGACGAGCAGTACTTC | CASSSGAGDEQYF
14 | TRBJ2-3 | . | TRBV3-1/TRBV3-2 | . | TGTGCCAGCAGCCAAGTGGTGGCGGCAGATACGCAGTATTTT | CASSQVVAADTQYF
15 | TRBJ1-1 | . | TRBV19 | few | TGTGCCAGTAGTAAGTTGGCAGGTGGGAACACTGAAGCTTTCTTT | CASSKLAGGNTEAFF
15 | TRBJ1-3 | . | TRBV27 | . | TGTGCCAGCAGTTTACAGGGATCCTCTGGAAACACCATATATTTT | CASSLQGSSGNTIYF
14 | TRBJ1-1 | . | TRBV3-1/TRBV3-2 | . | TGTGCCAGCAGCCAAGACCCAGGGGACACTGAAGCTTTCTTT | CASSQDPGDTEAFF
15 | TRBJ1-6 | TRBD1 | TRBV20-1 | many | TGCAGTGCTAGTCCACACAGGGGGAGTAATTCACCCCTCCACTTT | CSASPHRGSNSPLHF
13 | TRBJ1-2 | . | TRBV7-9 | . | TGTGCCAGCAGCTTAGTGGCAGGGGCTGGCTACACCTTC | CASSLVAGAGYTF
13 | TRBJ1-5 | TRBD1 | TRBV27 | . | TGTGCCAGCAAAGGACAGGGGGGACAGCCCCAGCATTTT | CASKGQGGQPQHF